This T cell receptor (beta chain) came from a study of T cells in Graves' hyperthyroidism and ophthalmopathy. Germline CDR1 reads LGHNA; CDR2 reads YSLEER. Trimming left V 0 bases short and J 4 bases short, with 5 bases between. This CDR3 spans 13 amino acids. Template material for amplifying TCR beta CDR3 regions consisted of RNA transcripts. HTBI primers were the set used in a first-round RT-PCR of the TCR CDR3. TCRdb fed the multiplex PCR reads into MiXCR, producing one record per CDR3 protein. The table has about 640,000 distinct CDR3 sequences, about a fifth seen once. The PBMCs had their origin in about 9.7 ml of fresh peripheral blood.

The sample comprised blood. J is TRBJ2-3 and V is TRBV4-3; D call uncertain. This clonotype was sampled from a young man with Graves' ophthalmopathy. The DNA for the CDR3 is TGCGCCAGCAGCCAAGATATGGCAGATACGCAGTATTTT. It encodes CASSQDMADTQYF.